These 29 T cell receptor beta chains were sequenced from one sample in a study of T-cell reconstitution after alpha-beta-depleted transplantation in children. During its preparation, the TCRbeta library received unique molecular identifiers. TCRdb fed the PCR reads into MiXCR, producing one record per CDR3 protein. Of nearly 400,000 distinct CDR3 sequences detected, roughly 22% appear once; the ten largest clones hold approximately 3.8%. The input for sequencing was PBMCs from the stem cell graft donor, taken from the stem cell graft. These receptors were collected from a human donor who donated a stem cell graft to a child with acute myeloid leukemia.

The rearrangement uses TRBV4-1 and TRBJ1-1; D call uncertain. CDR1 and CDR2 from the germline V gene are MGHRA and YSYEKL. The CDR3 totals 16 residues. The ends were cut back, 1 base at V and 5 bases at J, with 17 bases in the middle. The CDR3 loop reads CASSQGRATHRTEAFF. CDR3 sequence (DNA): TGCGCCAGCAGCCAAGGTAGGGCAACCCACCGTACTGAAGCTTTCTTT.

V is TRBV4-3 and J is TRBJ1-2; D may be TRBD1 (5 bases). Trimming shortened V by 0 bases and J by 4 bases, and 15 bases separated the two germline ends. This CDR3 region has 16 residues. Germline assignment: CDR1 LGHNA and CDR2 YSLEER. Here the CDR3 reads CASSQDLGGAGYGYTF. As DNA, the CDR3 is TGCGCCAGCAGCCAAGATTTGGGGGGTGCGGGCTATGGCTACACCTTC.

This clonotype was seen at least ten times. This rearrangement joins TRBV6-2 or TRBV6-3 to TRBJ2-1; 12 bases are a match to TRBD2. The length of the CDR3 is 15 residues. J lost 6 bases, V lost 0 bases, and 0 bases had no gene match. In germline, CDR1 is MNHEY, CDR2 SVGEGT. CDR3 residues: CASSYSLAGGNEQFF. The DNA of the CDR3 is TGTGCCAGCAGTTACTCACTAGCGGGAGGCAATGAGCAGTTCTTC.

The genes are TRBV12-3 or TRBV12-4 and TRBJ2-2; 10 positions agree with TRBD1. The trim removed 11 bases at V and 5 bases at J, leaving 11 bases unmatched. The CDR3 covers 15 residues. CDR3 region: CAVNSGTGETGELFF. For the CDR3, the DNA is TGTGCCGTCAACTCCGGGACAGGGGAAACCGGGGAGCTGTTTTTT.

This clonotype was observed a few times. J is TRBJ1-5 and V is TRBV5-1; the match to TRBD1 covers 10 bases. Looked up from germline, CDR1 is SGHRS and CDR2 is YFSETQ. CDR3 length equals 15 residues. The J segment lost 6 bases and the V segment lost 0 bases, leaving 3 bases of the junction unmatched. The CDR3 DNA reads TGCGCCAGCAGCTTGGGGGGGACAGGGGCTCAGCCCCAGCATTTT. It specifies CASSLGGTGAQPQHF.

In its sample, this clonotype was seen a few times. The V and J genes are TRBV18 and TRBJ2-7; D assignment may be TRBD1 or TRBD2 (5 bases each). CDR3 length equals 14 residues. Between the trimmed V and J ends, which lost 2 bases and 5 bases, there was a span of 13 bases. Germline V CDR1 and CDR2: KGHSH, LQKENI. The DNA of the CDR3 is TGTGCCAGCTCACCATCAGTGGGGGTCGACGAGCAGTACTTC. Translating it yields CASSPSVGVDEQYF.

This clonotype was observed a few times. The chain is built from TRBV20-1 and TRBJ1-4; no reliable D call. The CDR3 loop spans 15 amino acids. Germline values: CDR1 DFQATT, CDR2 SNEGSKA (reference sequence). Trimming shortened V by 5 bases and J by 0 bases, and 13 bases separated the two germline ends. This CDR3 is CSARVVGPTNEKLFF. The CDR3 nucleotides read TGCAGTGCTCGAGTGGTAGGGCCAACTAATGAAAAACTGTTTTTT.

The chain's CDR3 is CASSQEVRGNEQFF. CDR3 DNA sequence: TGCGCCAGCAGCCAAGAGGTGCGGGGGAATGAGCAGTTCTTC. V and J are TRBV4-3 and TRBJ2-1; 7 positions agree with TRBD2. The CDR3 consists of 14 residues. The V gene's germline CDR1 is LGHNA and CDR2 YSLEER. With V trimmed by 0 bases and J by 7 bases, 3 bases remained unmatched.

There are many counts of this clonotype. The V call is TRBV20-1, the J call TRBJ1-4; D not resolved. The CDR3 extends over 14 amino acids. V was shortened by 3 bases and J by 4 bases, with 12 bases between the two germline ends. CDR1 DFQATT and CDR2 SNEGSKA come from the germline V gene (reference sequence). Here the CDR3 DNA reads TGCAGTGCTAGGGCGTTGGGGTATAATGAAAAACTGTTTTTT. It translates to CSARALGYNEKLFF.

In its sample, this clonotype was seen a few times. CDR3 loop: CAISETVSGYGYTF. DNA of the CDR3: TGTGCCATCAGTGAAACAGTCTCGGGCTATGGCTACACCTTC. This sequence joins TRBV10-3 and TRBJ1-2; D is ambiguous. Germline CDR1 is ENHRY and CDR2 is SYGVKD. Trimming took 3 bases from V and 4 from J, leaving 12 bases between them. The CDR3 contains 14 residues.

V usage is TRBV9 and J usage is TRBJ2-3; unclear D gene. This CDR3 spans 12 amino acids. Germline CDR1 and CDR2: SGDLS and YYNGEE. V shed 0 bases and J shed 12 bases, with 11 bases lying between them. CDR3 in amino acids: CASSVEQTHQYF. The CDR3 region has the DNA TGTGCCAGCAGCGTAGAACAGACCCATCAGTATTTT.

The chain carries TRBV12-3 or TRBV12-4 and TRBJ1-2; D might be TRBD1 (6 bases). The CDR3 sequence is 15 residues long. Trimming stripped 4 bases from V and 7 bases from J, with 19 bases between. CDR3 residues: CASSSVDLVGGGYTF. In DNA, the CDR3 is TGTGCCAGCAGTTCGGTTGATTTAGTAGGGGGTGGCTACACCTTC.

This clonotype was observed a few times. The CDR3 loop is CASSPGGTRSYEQYF. DNA of the CDR3: TGCGCCAGCAGCCCGGGGGGTACTCGTTCCTACGAGCAGTACTTC. This rearrangement joins TRBV5-1 to TRBJ2-7, with 7 bases matching TRBD2. The junction had 8 bases not matched to a gene; V was cut back by 4 bases and J by 1 base. CDR1 and CDR2 (germline): SGHRS, YFSETQ. The length of the CDR3 is 15 residues. Full variable domain (outside the CDR3, taken from reference TRBV5-1 and TRBJ2-7): KAGVTQTPRYLIKTRGQQVTLSCSPISGHRSVSWYQQTPGQGLQFLFEYFSETQRNKGNFPGRFSGRQFSNSRSEMNVSTLELGDSALYLCASSPGGTRSYEQYFGPGTRLTVT.

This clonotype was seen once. The CDR3 is CASSQATPQGSLYEQYF. The DNA of the CDR3 is TGCGCCAGCAGCCAGGCTACCCCACAGGGGTCCCTCTACGAGCAGTACTTC. The chain links TRBV4-1 to TRBJ2-7, with 7 bases that match TRBD1. Germline lookup yields CDR1 MGHRA and CDR2 YSYEKL. V shed 3 bases, J shed 3 bases, and the junction held 14 bases outside the gene matches. The CDR3 spans 17 residues.

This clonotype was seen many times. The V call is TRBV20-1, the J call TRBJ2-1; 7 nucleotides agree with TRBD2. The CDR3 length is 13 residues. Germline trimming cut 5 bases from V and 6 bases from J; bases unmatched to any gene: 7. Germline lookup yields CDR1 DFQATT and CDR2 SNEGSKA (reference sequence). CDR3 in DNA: TGCAGTGCTCGCCTGGGAGGGGCCAATGAGCAGTTCTTC. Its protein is CSARLGGANEQFF.

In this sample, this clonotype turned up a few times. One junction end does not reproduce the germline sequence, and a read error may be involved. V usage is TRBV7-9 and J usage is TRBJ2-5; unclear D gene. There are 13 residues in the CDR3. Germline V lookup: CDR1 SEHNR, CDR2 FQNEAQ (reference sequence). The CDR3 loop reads CASSIALQETQYF. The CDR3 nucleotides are TGTGCCAGCAGCATAGCCCTTCAAGAGACCCAGTACTTC. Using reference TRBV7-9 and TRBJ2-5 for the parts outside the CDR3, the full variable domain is DTGVSQNPRHKITKRGQNVTFRCDPISEHNRLYWYRQTLGQGPEFLTYFQNEAQLEKSRLLSDRFSAERPKGSFSTLEIQRTEQGDSAMYLCASSIALQETQYFGPGTRLLVL.

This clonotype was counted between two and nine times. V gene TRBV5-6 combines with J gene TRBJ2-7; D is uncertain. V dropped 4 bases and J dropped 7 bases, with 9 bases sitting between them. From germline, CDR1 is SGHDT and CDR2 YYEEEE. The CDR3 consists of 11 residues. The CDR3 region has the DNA TGTGCCAGCAGCCGCAGAGCAGAGCAGTACTTC. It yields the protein CASSRRAEQYF.

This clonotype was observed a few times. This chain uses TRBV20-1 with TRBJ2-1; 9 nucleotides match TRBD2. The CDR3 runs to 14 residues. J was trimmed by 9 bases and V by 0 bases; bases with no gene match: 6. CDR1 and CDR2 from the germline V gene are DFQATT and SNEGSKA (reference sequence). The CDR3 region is CSARDRAGGFEQFF. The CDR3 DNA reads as TGCAGTGCTAGAGATCGAGCGGGAGGCTTTGAGCAGTTCTTC.

CDR3 amino acids: CASSYPSGGQPQHF. CDR3 nucleotides: TGTGCCAGCAGTTATCCTTCCGGGGGTCAGCCCCAGCATTTT. V is TRBV6-5 and J is TRBJ1-5; possibly TRBD1 for D (5 bases). The CDR3 contains 14 residues. Trimming removed 3 bases from V and 6 bases from J, with 12 bases in between. In germline, CDR1 is MNHEY, CDR2 SVGAGI.

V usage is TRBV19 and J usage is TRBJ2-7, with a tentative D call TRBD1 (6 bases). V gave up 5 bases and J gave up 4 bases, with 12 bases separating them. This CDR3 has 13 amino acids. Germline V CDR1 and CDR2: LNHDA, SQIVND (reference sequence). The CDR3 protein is CASSALGAYEQYF. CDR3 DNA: TGTGCCAGTAGTGCTTTGGGGGCTTACGAGCAGTACTTC.

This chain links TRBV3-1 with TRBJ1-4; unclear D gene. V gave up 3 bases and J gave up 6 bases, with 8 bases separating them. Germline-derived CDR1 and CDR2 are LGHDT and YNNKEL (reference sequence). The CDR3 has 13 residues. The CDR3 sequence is CASSQRSYEKLFF. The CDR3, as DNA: TGTGCCAGCAGCCAGCGGTCGTATGAAAAACTGTTTTTT.

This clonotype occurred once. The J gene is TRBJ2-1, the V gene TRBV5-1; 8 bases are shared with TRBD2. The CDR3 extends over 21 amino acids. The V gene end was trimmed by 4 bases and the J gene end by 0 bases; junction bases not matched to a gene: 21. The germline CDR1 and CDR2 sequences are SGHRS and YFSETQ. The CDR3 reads CASSRRTVTSGSSSSYNEQFF. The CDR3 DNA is TGCGCCAGCAGCCGGAGGACAGTTACTAGCGGATCATCAAGCTCCTACAATGAGCAGTTCTTC.

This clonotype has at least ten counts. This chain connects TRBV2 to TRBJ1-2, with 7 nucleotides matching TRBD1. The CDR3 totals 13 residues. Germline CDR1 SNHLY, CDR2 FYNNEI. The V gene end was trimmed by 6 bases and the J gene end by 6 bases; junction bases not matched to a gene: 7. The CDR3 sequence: CASSVTGLDGYTF. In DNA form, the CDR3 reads TGTGCCAGCAGCGTGACAGGGTTGGATGGCTACACCTTC.

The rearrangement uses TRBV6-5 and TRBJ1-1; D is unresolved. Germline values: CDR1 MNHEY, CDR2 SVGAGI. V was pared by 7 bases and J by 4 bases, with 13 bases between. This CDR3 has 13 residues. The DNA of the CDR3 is TGTGCCAGCAAGGGCAGGCAGGCCACTGAAGCTTTCTTT. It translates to CASKGRQATEAFF.

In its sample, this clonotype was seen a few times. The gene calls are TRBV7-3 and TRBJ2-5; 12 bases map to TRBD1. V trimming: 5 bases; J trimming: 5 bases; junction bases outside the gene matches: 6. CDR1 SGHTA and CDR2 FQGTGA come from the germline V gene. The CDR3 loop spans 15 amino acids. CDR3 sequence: CASSPGQGAMETQYF. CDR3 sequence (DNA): TGTGCCAGCAGCCCGGGACAGGGGGCGATGGAGACCCAGTACTTC.

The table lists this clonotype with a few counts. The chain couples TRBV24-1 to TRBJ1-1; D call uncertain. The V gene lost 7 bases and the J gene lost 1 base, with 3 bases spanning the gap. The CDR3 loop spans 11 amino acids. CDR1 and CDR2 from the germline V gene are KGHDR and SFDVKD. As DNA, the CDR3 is TGTGCCACCAGCCAGAACACTGAAGCTTTCTTT. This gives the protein CATSQNTEAFF.

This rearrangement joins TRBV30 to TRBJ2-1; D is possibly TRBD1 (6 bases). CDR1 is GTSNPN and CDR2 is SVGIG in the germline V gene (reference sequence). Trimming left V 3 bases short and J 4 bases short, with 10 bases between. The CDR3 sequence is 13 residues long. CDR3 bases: TGTGCCTGGAGGGAGACAGGTTACAATGAGCAGTTCTTC. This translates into CAWRETGYNEQFF.

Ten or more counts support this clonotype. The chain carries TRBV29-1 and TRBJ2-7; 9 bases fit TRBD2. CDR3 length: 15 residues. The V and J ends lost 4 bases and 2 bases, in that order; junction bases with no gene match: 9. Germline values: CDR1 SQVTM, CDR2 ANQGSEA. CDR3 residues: CSVGSSGRAPYEQYF. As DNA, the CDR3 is TGCAGCGTTGGGAGTAGCGGGAGAGCCCCCTACGAGCAGTACTTC.

Here the CDR3 reads CASTKGDSRREQFF. DNA for the CDR3: TGTGCCAGCACCAAGGGGGACTCCCGGCGGGAGCAGTTCTTC. The chain links TRBV28 to TRBJ2-1, with D perhaps TRBD1 or TRBD2 (6 bases each). V was shortened by 7 bases and J by 10 bases, with 20 bases between the two germline ends. Looked up from germline, CDR1 is MDHEN and CDR2 is SYDVKM. This CDR3 has 14 residues. The whole variable domain, remainder taken from reference TRBV28 and TRBJ2-1, is DVKVTQSSRYLVKRTGEKVFLECVQDMDHENMFWYRQDPGLGLRLIYFSYDVKMKEKGDIPEGYSVSREKKERFSLILESASTNQTSMYLCASTKGDSRREQFFGPGTRLTVL.